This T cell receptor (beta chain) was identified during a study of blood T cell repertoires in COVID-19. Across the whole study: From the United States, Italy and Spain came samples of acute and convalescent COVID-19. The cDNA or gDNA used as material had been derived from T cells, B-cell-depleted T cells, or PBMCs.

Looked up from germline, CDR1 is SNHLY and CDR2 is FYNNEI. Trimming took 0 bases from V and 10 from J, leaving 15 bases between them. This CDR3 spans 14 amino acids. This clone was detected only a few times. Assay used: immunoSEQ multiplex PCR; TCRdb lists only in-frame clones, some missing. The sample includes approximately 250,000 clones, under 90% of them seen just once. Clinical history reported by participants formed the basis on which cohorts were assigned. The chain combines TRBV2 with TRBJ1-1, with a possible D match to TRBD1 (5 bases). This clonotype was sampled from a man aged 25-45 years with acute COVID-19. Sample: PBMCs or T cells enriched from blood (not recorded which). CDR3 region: CASSEALRQGGAFF. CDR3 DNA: TGTGCCAGCAGTGAAGCGCTTCGGCAGGGCGGAGCTTTCTTT.